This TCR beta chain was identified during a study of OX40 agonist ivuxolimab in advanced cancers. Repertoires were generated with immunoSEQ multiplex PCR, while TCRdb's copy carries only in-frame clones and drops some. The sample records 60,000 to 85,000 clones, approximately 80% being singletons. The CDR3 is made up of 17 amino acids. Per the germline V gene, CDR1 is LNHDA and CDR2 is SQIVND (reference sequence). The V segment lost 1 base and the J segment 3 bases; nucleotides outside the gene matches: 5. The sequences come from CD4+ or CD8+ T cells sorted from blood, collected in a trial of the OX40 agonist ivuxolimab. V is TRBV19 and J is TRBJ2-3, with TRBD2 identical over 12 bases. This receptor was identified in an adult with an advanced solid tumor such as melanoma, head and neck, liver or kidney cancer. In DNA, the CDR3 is TGTGCCAGTAGTATAGCTCTAGCGGGGGGGCCGACAGATACGCAGTATTTT. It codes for CASSIALAGGPTDTQYF.